This is a list of T cell receptor beta chains from one sample in a study of beta chain features in type 1 diabetes. Measured with immunoSEQ multiplex PCR; TCRdb has only the in-frame clones, and not every one. The sample shows approximately 250,000 clones, 9.6% of them seen only once. Sequences were obtained from naive CD4+ T cells from blood. The receptors were sampled from a woman aged 18-30 years in good health. Each CDR3 is given with its conserved first and last residue. A D gene is named only where the DNA matches it firmly. Clone size appears in some rows only: once, few, many, or a class for an expanded clone.

>.|TRBJ1-1|.|12|TRBV28
CASSQMNTEAFF
TGTGCCAGCAGTCAGATGAACACTGAAGCTTTCTTT
>TRBD1|TRBJ1-1|few|14|TRBV30
CAWSAGTGGSRAFF
TGTGCCTGGAGCGCCGGGACAGGGGGGTCGAGAGCTTTCTTT
>.|TRBJ2-7|.|14|TRBV7-2
CASSRQANHYEQYF
TGTGCCAGCAGTCGACAGGCGAATCACTACGAGCAGTACTTC
>TRBD2|TRBJ2-3|few|14|TRBV6-6
CASSYLGLADTQYF
TGTGCCAGCAGTTACTTGGGACTAGCGGATACGCAGTATTTT
>.|TRBJ1-2|.|14|TRBV30
CAWSGRGWGYGYTF
TGTGCCTGGAGTGGCAGGGGTTGGGGCTATGGCTACACCTTC
>.|TRBJ1-1|.|16|TRBV23-1
CASSLRGRLWNTEAFF
TGCGCCAGCAGCCTCCGCGGTCGACTATGGAACACTGAAGCTTTCTTT
>TRBD2|TRBJ2-5|.|18|TRBV9
CASSVGLAGGPGEETQYF
TGTGCCAGCAGCGTAGGACTAGCGGGGGGGCCGGGTGAAGAGACCCAGTACTTC
>TRBD1|TRBJ1-5|few|15|TRBV6-5
CASSYRGGGNQPQHF
TGTGCCAGCAGTTACCGAGGGGGCGGCAATCAGCCCCAGCATTTT
>TRBD1|TRBJ2-1|few|16|TRBV14
CASSHRQGSSYNEQFF
TGTGCCAGCAGCCATAGACAGGGAAGCTCCTACAATGAGCAGTTCTTC
>TRBD1|TRBJ2-7|.|15|TRBV2
CASSPGQGVPYEQYF
TGTGCCAGCAGTCCGGGACAGGGGGTACCCTACGAGCAGTACTTC
>TRBD2|TRBJ2-1|.|12|TRBV27
CASLAGEGEQFF
TGTGCCAGCTTAGCGGGAGAGGGTGAGCAGTTCTTC
>.|TRBJ2-2|.|15|TRBV10-3
CAISELSVNTGELFF
TGTGCCATCAGTGAGCTCTCGGTAAACACCGGGGAGCTGTTTTTT
>.|TRBJ2-7|few|14|TRBV5-1
CASSLGQTGYEQYF
TGCGCCAGCTCCCTCGGACAGACCGGCTACGAGCAGTACTTC
>TRBD2|TRBJ2-6|many|18|TRBV7-9
CASTILAGVTLGANVLTF
TGTGCCAGCACTATCCTAGCGGGAGTAACGTTGGGGGCCAACGTCCTGACTTTC
>TRBD1|TRBJ2-7|few|11|TRBV29-1
CSVSTGDEQYF
TGCAGCGTGTCGACAGGGGACGAGCAGTACTTC
>.|TRBJ1-2|few|15|TRBV5-4
CASSRLGAGNYGYTF
TGTGCCAGCAGCCGGTTGGGGGCAGGAAACTATGGCTACACCTTC
>.|TRBJ1-1|.|16|TRBV29-1
CSPIKATGRMWTEAFF
TGCAGCCCCATCAAAGCGACAGGCCGGATGTGGACTGAAGCTTTCTTT
>TRBD1|TRBJ1-1|.|13|TRBV30
CAMDRGSGTEAFF
TGTGCCATGGACAGGGGTTCGGGCACTGAAGCTTTCTTT
>.|TRBJ1-1|.|13|TRBV5-4
CASSLTVWTEAFF
TGTGCCAGCAGCTTGACGGTATGGACTGAAGCTTTCTTT
>.|TRBJ1-1|.|13|TRBV27
CASSWGQNTEAFF
TGTGCCAGCAGTTGGGGGCAGAACACTGAAGCTTTCTTT
>.|TRBJ1-1|few|15|TRBV13
CASSVPQGRDTEAFF
TGTGCCAGCAGCGTGCCCCAGGGGCGAGACACTGAAGCTTTCTTT
>TRBD1|TRBJ1-5|.|15|TRBV19
CASRPQGGTNQPQHF
TGTGCCAGTAGACCCCAGGGGGGCACCAATCAGCCCCAGCATTTT
>.|TRBJ1-1|.|15|TRBV25-1
CASTPWAQPNTEAFF
TGTGCCAGCACCCCCTGGGCCCAGCCGAACACTGAAGCTTTCTTT
>TRBD1|TRBJ1-6|few|15|TRBV9
CASSSQGFGNSPLHF
TGTGCCAGCAGCTCACAGGGGTTCGGTAATTCACCCCTCCACTTT
>.|TRBJ1-1|.|11|TRBV29-1
CSAGGYAEAFF
TGCAGCGCCGGAGGGTACGCTGAAGCTTTCTTT
>.|TRBJ2-1|.|12|TRBV7-9
CASSLSGRELFF
TGTGCCAGCAGCTTATCGGGCAGGGAACTGTTCTTC
>.|TRBJ2-3|.|16|TRBV30
CAWSVWSGGGTDTQYF
TGTGCCTGGAGTGTGTGGTCGGGGGGCGGGACAGATACGCAGTATTTT
>TRBD1|TRBJ1-4|few|12|TRBV28
CASTEQGRLLFF
TGTGCCAGCACTGAACAGGGGCGCCTACTGTTTTTT
>TRBD1|TRBJ2-7|few|15|TRBV5-1
CASSQGQGPHYEQYF
TGCGCCAGCAGCCAGGGACAGGGGCCCCACTACGAGCAGTACTTC
>TRBD1|TRBJ1-5|few|12|TRBV28
CASSDRQGLCHF
TGTGCCAGCAGTGACAGACAGGGTCTCTGTCATTTT
>TRBD1|TRBJ1-2|few|15|TRBV5-4
CASSLEDRVVDGYTF
TGTGCCAGCAGCTTAGAAGACAGGGTCGTGGATGGCTACACCTTC
>TRBD1|TRBJ1-1|few|15|TRBV5-1
CASRTGAIRNTEAFF
TGCGCCAGCAGGACAGGGGCGATAAGGAACACTGAAGCTTTCTTT
>TRBD1|TRBJ2-2|few|16|TRBV5-6
CASSPRDRPNTGELFF
TGTGCCAGCAGCCCCCGGGACAGACCGAACACCGGGGAGCTGTTTTTT
>.|TRBJ1-1|few|13|TRBV28
CASRTGENTEAFF
TGTGCCAGCAGGACAGGAGAGAACACTGAAGCTTTCTTT
>.|TRBJ2-5|few|13|TRBV4-1
CASSLTRPETQYF
TGCGCCAGCAGCCTGACTAGGCCGGAGACCCAGTACTTC
>.|TRBJ2-2|.|13|TRBV18
CASSPRETGELFF
TGTGCCAGCTCACCACGAGAAACCGGGGAGCTGTTTTTT
>TRBD1|TRBJ2-7|.|14|TRBV5-1
CASSLTTGEHEQYF
TGCGCCAGCAGCCTAACCACAGGGGAACACGAGCAGTACTTC
>TRBD1|TRBJ2-7|.|15|TRBV5-4
CASSSKEGTAYEQYF
TGTGCCAGCAGCAGTAAGGAAGGGACAGCCTACGAGCAGTACTTC
>.|TRBJ1-5|.|15|TRBV5-1
CASSLRDPNNQPQHF
TGCGCCAGCAGCCTCAGGGATCCCAACAATCAGCCCCAGCATTTT
>TRBD1|TRBJ1-1|few|12|TRBV29-1
CSVAEGATEAFF
TGCAGCGTTGCTGAGGGGGCGACTGAAGCTTTCTTT
>TRBD1|TRBJ2-1|.|18|TRBV19
CASSTRTGEAGSYNEQFF
TGTGCCAGTAGTACCCGGACAGGGGAAGCCGGCTCCTACAATGAGCAGTTCTTC
>TRBD1|TRBJ2-5|.|14|TRBV6-1
CASSRDRVVETQYF
TGTGCCAGCAGCAGGGACAGGGTTGTGGAGACCCAGTACTTC
>.|TRBJ2-7|few|15|TRBV18
CASSPNSQSLYEQYF
TGTGCCAGCTCACCAAACTCACAGTCTCTCTACGAGCAGTACTTC
>.|TRBJ2-1|few|14|TRBV29-1
CSVVKGGVRNEQFF
TGCAGCGTTGTCAAAGGGGGTGTGAGGAATGAGCAGTTCTTC
>.|TRBJ2-1|.|14|TRBV7-9
CASSFSSSYNEQFF
TGTGCCAGCAGCTTTTCCAGCTCCTACAATGAGCAGTTCTTC
>.|TRBJ2-1|few|14|TRBV14
CASSQGGGYNEQFF
TGTGCCAGCAGCCAGGGAGGAGGATACAATGAGCAGTTCTTC
>TRBD1|TRBJ2-5|.|15|TRBV2
CASSELVGQGPTQYF
TGTGCCAGCAGTGAACTTGTAGGACAGGGGCCGACCCAGTACTTC